This passage covers 5 T cell receptor beta chains from one sample sequenced in a study of shared clonotypes between healthy human individuals (dated by TCRdb to about 2020). Libraries were built with the immunoSEQ multiplex PCR assay. Sourced from immuneACCESS, this table was stored by TCRdb with only in-frame sequences that have V and J called. A share of the clones is absent; for the studies checked, an unresolved V gene accounts for under half, and the remainder has no known explanation. This sample lists some 2.3 million clones; over 85% were detected once. 0.35% to 0.5% of the sample rests with the top ten. Sequences were obtained from naive CD4+ T cells from PBMCs. The cell subset or site label for this specimen denotes: CD45RA+ positively selected. The receptors come from a man between 18 and 29 years old in good health. Some clones in this sample may be carry-over from other donors' samples.

The chain links TRBV30 to TRBJ2-3, with 10 bases that match TRBD2. The germline gives CDR1 GTSNPN, CDR2 SVGIG (reference sequence). The CDR3 runs to 16 residues. Trimming took 8 bases from V and 0 from J; bases not matched to a gene: 11. The CDR3 sequence: CALEWIAGGSTDTQYF. CDR3 bases: TGTGCCCTGGAGTGGATAGCGGGAGGAAGCACAGATACGCAGTATTTT.

The genes are TRBV6-6 and TRBJ2-2, with D possibly matching TRBD2 (6 bases). The germline V gene has CDR1 MNHNY and CDR2 SVGAGI (reference sequence). Trimming pared 8 bases from V and 6 bases from J, leaving 13 bases between. The CDR3 covers 13 residues. The CDR3 DNA reads TGTGCCAGCTCCCGCCCGGGGGCCGGGGAGCTGTTTTTT. It translates to CASSRPGAGELFF.

This clone was seen more than once but under ten times. The chain uses TRBV30 and TRBJ1-5; D perhaps matches TRBD1 (5 bases). This CDR3 contains 13 residues. CDR1 GTSNPN and CDR2 SVGIG come from the germline V gene (reference sequence). V was trimmed by 0 bases and J by 9 bases, leaving 12 bases between them. In DNA, the CDR3 is TGTGCCTGGAGTGTACGGGGCCCTGGGCCCCAGCATTTT. Translated: CAWSVRGPGPQHF.

The chain has TRBV27 and TRBJ1-2; 9 bases fit TRBD1. Unmatched junction bases numbered 17, after V lost 7 bases and J lost 8 bases. The CDR3 consists of 16 residues. From germline, CDR1 is MNHEY and CDR2 SMNVEV (reference sequence). CDR3 sequence reads: CASTSWSLQGASGYTF. CDR3 coding DNA: TGTGCCAGCACCTCGTGGTCCCTACAGGGGGCTAGCGGCTACACCTTC.

The rearrangement joins TRBV6-1 to TRBJ2-1, with no clear D. The length of the CDR3 is 15 residues. Looked up from germline, CDR1 is MNHNS and CDR2 is SASEGT. Trimming removed 10 bases at V and 0 bases at J, with 16 bases between. The CDR3, as DNA: TGTGCCATTCTGTCTTCAAGGTTCTCCTACAATGAGCAGTTCTTC. This encodes CAILSSRFSYNEQFF.